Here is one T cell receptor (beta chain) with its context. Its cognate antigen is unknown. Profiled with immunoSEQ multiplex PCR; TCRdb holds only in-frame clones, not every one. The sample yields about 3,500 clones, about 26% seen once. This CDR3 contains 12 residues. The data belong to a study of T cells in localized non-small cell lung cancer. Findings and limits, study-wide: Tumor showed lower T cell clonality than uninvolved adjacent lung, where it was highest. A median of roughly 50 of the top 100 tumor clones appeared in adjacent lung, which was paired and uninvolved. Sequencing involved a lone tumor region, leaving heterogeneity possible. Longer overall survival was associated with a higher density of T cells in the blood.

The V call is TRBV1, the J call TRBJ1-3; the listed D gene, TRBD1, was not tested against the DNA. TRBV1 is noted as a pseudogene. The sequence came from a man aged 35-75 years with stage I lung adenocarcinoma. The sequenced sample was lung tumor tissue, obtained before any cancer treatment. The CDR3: CASSLQGNTIYF. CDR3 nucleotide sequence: TGCGCCAGCAGCCTACAGGGAAACACCATATATTTT.